The 22 T cell receptor beta chains below all came from one sample that was sequenced in a study of cytotoxic CD8 clonotypes in ibrutinib-treated CLL. Clones were sequenced by immunoSEQ multiplex PCR, and TCRdb holds only the in-frame ones, with some missing. Of 110,000 to 150,000 clones in the sample, roughly three quarters were seen once. The sequencing used PBMCs, collected after 24 months of ibrutinib treatment. Receptors originate from a human donor with chronic lymphocytic leukemia.

This clone was seen only a few times. The chain has TRBV6-5 and TRBJ1-1; the D gene is possibly TRBD1 (5 bases). CDR3 size: 12 residues. The V end lost 7 bases, the J end lost 7 bases, and 13 bases lay between the germline ends. Per germline, CDR1 MNHEY and CDR2 SVGAGI. The CDR3 reads CASTRPGGEAFF. In DNA form, the CDR3 reads TGTGCCAGCACCCGCCCCGGGGGTGAAGCTTTCTTT.

The V and J genes are TRBV4-2 and TRBJ2-7; tentative D call: TRBD2 (6 bases). Deletions cut 4 bases from V and 6 bases from J, with 13 bases between. Germline-derived CDR1 and CDR2 are LGHNA and YNFKEQ. The CDR3 has 13 residues. CDR3 bases: TGTGCCAGCAGCCGGGACTGGCAGCGCGAGCAGTACTTC. Translating it yields CASSRDWQREQYF.

The chain carries TRBV28 and TRBJ1-2; D remains unclear. The CDR3 totals 12 residues. CDR1 is MDHEN, CDR2 SYDVKM, per germline. V gave up 2 bases and J gave up 8 bases, with 9 bases separating them. CDR3 sequence: CASSLGKSGYTF. Written as DNA, the CDR3 is TGTGCCAGCAGTTTAGGTAAAAGCGGCTACACCTTC.

The chain couples TRBV5-1 to TRBJ2-7; the D is unclear. CDR3 size: 13 residues. The ends were cut back, 4 bases at V and 3 bases at J, with 11 bases in the middle. Germline V gene sequence: CDR1 SGHRS, CDR2 YFSETQ. The CDR3 region has the DNA TGCGCCAGCAGCCCCGTGCGGAGCTACGAGCAGTACTTC. Amino acids: CASSPVRSYEQYF.

The chain has TRBV7-7 and TRBJ2-5; 10 bases are a match to TRBD2. With V trimmed by 5 bases and J by 5 bases, 8 bases remained unmatched. This CDR3 spans 15 amino acids. CDR1 and CDR2 (germline): SSHAT, FNYEAQ (reference sequence). The CDR3, as DNA: TGTGCCAGCAGCCCACTAGCGGGATTTGGGGAGACCCAGTACTTC. It is translated as CASSPLAGFGETQYF.

This chain links TRBV7-6 with TRBJ2-1; 8 nucleotides agree with TRBD1. Germline V gene sequence: CDR1 SGHVS, CDR2 FNYEAQ. This CDR3 comprises 13 residues. Trimming removed 6 bases from V and 8 bases from J; junction bases left unmatched: 6. In nucleotides, the CDR3 is TGTGCCAGCAGGAAGACAGGGGCCGATGAGCAGTTCTTC. Protein product: CASRKTGADEQFF.

This rearrangement joins TRBV5-1 to TRBJ2-2; D unclear. With 4 bases removed from V and 7 bases from J, the gap between germline ends came to 14 bases. Germline lookup yields CDR1 SGHRS and CDR2 YFSETQ. This CDR3 contains 14 residues. This CDR3 reads CASSDPGGGGELFF. In nucleotides, the CDR3 is TGCGCCAGCAGCGACCCGGGTGGTGGCGGGGAGCTGTTTTTT.

Here the CDR3 reads CASSFPKETQYF. The CDR3 nucleotides read TGTGCCAGCAGTTTCCCTAAGGAGACCCAGTACTTC. The rearrangement joins TRBV6-6 to TRBJ2-5; D is unresolved. Germline CDR1 MNHNY, CDR2 SVGAGI (reference sequence). Trimming pared 4 bases from V and 5 bases from J, leaving 8 bases between. This CDR3 is 12 amino acids long.

The chain carries TRBV28 and TRBJ2-3; perhaps TRBD1 as D (6 bases). This CDR3 has 15 residues. Deletions cut 6 bases from V and 1 base from J, with 14 bases between. CDR1 and CDR2 (germline): MDHEN, SYDVKM. This chain's CDR3 is CASRPGAAGTDTQYF. The CDR3 bases are TGTGCCAGCAGGCCAGGGGCCGCGGGCACAGATACGCAGTATTTT. Full variable domain (rest looked up from reference TRBV28 and TRBJ2-3): DVKVTQSSRYLVKRTGEKVFLECVQDMDHENMFWYRQDPGLGLRLIYFSYDVKMKEKGDIPEGYSVSREKKERFSLILESASTNQTSMYLCASRPGAAGTDTQYFGPGTRLTVL.

This chain uses TRBV6-5 with TRBJ2-7; 12 nucleotides line up with TRBD2. This CDR3 has 14 amino acids. Germline CDR1 reads MNHEY; CDR2 reads SVGAGI. V shed 6 bases and J 6 bases; nucleotides not matched to a gene: 6. The DNA of the CDR3 is TGTGCCAGCAGCGACACTAGCGGGAGGTCCGAGCAGTACTTC. Translation gives CASSDTSGRSEQYF.

The chain couples TRBV5-6 to TRBJ1-2, with no clear D. Trimming took 4 bases from V and 9 from J, leaving 16 bases between them. This CDR3 has 13 residues. Germline V gene lookup returns CDR1 SGHDT and CDR2 YYEEEE. The CDR3 coding sequence is TGTGCCAGCAGCCCACTAACGTTAACGAGCTACACCTTC. Translation gives CASSPLTLTSYTF. Full variable domain (outside the CDR3, taken from reference TRBV5-6 and TRBJ1-2): DAGVTQSPTHLIKTRGQQVTLRCSPKSGHDTVSWYQQALGQGPQFIFQYYEEEERQRGNFPDRFSGHQFPNYSSELNVNALLLGDSALYLCASSPLTLTSYTFGSGTRLTVV.

The V call is TRBV7-6, the J call TRBJ2-1, with unresolved D. Germline assignment: CDR1 SGHVS and CDR2 FNYEAQ. V was clipped by 4 bases and J by 6 bases, with 13 bases between them. The CDR3 has 14 amino acids. CDR3 in amino acids: CASSSLGRPNEQFF. CDR3 nucleotide sequence: TGTGCCAGCAGCTCCCTCGGGCGGCCCAATGAGCAGTTCTTC.

V usage is TRBV7-9 and J usage is TRBJ1-2, with TRBD1 as a possible D gene (5 bases). Per germline, CDR1 SEHNR and CDR2 FQNEAQ (reference sequence). The V end was cut by 0 bases, the J end by 1 base, with 12 bases between. CDR3 size: 16 residues. The CDR3 nucleotides are TGTGCCAGCAGCTTAGCGTTGACAGAGCTTAACTATGGCTACACCTTC. Translated, it gives CASSLALTELNYGYTF.

The gene calls are TRBV7-9 and TRBJ2-2; tentative D call: TRBD1 (5 bases). Germline lookup yields CDR1 SEHNR and CDR2 FQNEAQ (reference sequence). The V end was cut by 5 bases, the J end by 8 bases, with 12 bases between. This CDR3 is 13 amino acids long. The CDR3 is CASSTTGSGELFF. CDR3 nucleotides: TGTGCCAGCAGCACTACAGGTTCGGGGGAGCTGTTTTTT.

This clone has a handful of counts. V usage is TRBV6-5 and J usage is TRBJ1-5, with D perhaps matching TRBD1 (5 bases). Germline CDR1 MNHEY, CDR2 SVGAGI. CDR3 length: 14 amino acids. The V and J ends lost 6 bases and 2 bases respectively, with 11 bases between them. The CDR3 reads CASSRMGGNQPQHF. Here the CDR3 DNA reads TGTGCCAGCAGCCGCATGGGGGGCAATCAGCCCCAGCATTTT.

The V and J genes are TRBV6-6 and TRBJ1-6; the match to TRBD1 covers 10 bases. This CDR3 has 15 amino acids. Germline CDR1 is MNHNY and CDR2 is SVGAGI (reference sequence). After removal of 6 bases from V and 10 bases from J, the junction contained 9 bases not matched to a gene. CDR3 sequence (DNA): TGTGCCAGCAGAACAACCGGGACAGGGGTCTCACCCCTCCACTTT. Its translation: CASRTTGTGVSPLHF.

The rearrangement uses TRBV5-4 and TRBJ2-3; TRBD2 matches at 10 bases. The CDR3 runs to 18 residues. The germline CDR1 and CDR2 sequences are SGHNT and YYREEE (reference sequence). Trimming took 3 bases from V and 1 from J; bases not matched to a gene: 11. The CDR3, as DNA: TGTGCCAGCAGCTGGGGGGGGTCTAGCGGGAGACGCACAGATACGCAGTATTTT. Amino acids: CASSWGGSSGRRTDTQYF.

This clone was counted only a few times. In the same sample, other DNA sequences code for this CDR3. This chain joins TRBV13 and TRBJ1-1, with D perhaps matching TRBD1 (5 bases). Trimming removed 4 bases from V and 5 bases from J, with 11 bases in between. This CDR3 spans 13 amino acids. Germline V CDR1 and CDR2: PRHDT, FYEKMQ (reference sequence). The CDR3 sequence is CASSSDRGTEAFF. The DNA of the CDR3 is TGTGCCAGCAGCTCCGATAGGGGTACTGAAGCTTTCTTT.

The V call is TRBV7-6, the J call TRBJ1-3; a possible D gene is TRBD1 (5 bases). Trimming cost V 0 bases and J 1 base, with 10 bases left between them. Germline loops: CDR1 SGHVS, CDR2 FNYEAQ. This CDR3 spans 16 amino acids. CDR3: CASSLAQGLSGNTIYF. CDR3 DNA sequence: TGTGCCAGCAGCTTAGCTCAGGGTCTATCTGGAAACACCATATATTTT.

This sequence joins TRBV7-9 and TRBJ2-7, with 7 bases identical to TRBD2. Germline trimming cut 0 bases from V and 3 bases from J; bases unmatched to any gene: 5. Looked up from germline, CDR1 is SEHNR and CDR2 is FQNEAQ (reference sequence). There are 15 residues in the CDR3. In DNA, the CDR3 is TGTGCCAGCAGCTTAGCCAGCGGGATGCGCTACGAGCAGTACTTC. Encoded protein: CASSLASGMRYEQYF.

The chain links TRBV10-3 to TRBJ1-2; TRBD1 aligns across 7 bases. The CDR3 extends over 13 amino acids. The germline V gene encodes CDR1 ENHRY and CDR2 SYGVKD. With V trimmed by 7 bases and J by 8 bases, 10 bases remained unmatched. The CDR3 coding sequence is TGTGCCATCACCGACGACAGGGACGGGGGCTACACCTTC. It translates to CAITDDRDGGYTF.

This chain connects TRBV5-4 to TRBJ1-3; no firm D call. The CDR3 loop spans 17 amino acids. V lost 4 bases to trimming and J lost 0 bases, with 17 bases between them. CDR1 is SGHNT and CDR2 is YYREEE in the germline V gene (reference sequence). The CDR3 nucleotides read TGTGCCAGCAGCCGGCCAGACGGTACCAACTCTGGAAACACCATATATTTT. Residues: CASSRPDGTNSGNTIYF.